The clone carrying this T cell receptor beta chain was detected only once. Its antigen is as yet unknown. The source of the sample is a study of a mutant IDH1 vaccine in newly diagnosed glioma. Study at large: Commencement of vaccination occurred 4-6 weeks following radiotherapy alone, or concurrently with temozolomide cycles. Most patients had received both radiotherapy and temozolomide, the prior options being radiotherapy, temozolomide, or both. Findings and limits, study-wide: Among patients, 93.3% showed immune responses induced by the vaccine.

The time point: week 5, during vaccination. Doses consisted of 300 ug of mutant IDH1 20-mer peptide each, paired with topical imiquimod. Germline V gene sequence: CDR1 MNHNS, CDR2 SASEGT. Trimming pared 9 bases from V and 4 bases from J, leaving 10 bases between. CDR3 length: 13 residues. Profiling relied on immunoSEQ multiplex PCR, and the TCRdb table lists in-frame clones only, not all of them. The sample shows fewer than 40,000 clones, roughly 54% of them seen only once. The source material was PBMCs, sampled from a glioma patient whose treatment included an IDH1 peptide vaccine. This TCR came from a woman between 18 and 30 years old with glioma. The V gene is TRBV6-1, the J gene TRBJ1-6; D is uncertain. CDR3 DNA: TGTGCCAGTCAGGTCGGTTATAATTCACCCCTCCACTTT. It translates to CASQVGYNSPLHF.